This T cell receptor beta chain is from a study of shared clonotypes between healthy human individuals. In the study overall: Contributing individuals were two females and a few males aged 18 to 49.

Germline-derived CDR1 and CDR2 are MNHEY and SVGAGI. This CDR3 is 15 amino acids long. V lost 5 bases and J 0 bases, leaving 13 bases between the germline ends. Study donors comprised healthy, HIV-negative adults devoid of recent acute infection or vaccination. Sequenced by immunoSEQ multiplex PCR; TCRdb stores in-frame clones only, minus some. The profile shows 2 million to 2.5 million clones, over 90% of them singletons. J is TRBJ2-5 and V is TRBV6-5, with D maybe TRBD1 (5 bases). Sequences were obtained from naive CD4+ T cells from PBMCs. Subset here: CD45RA+ positively selected. This TCR was sampled from a man between 18 and 35 years old in good health. Some clones in this sample may be carry-over from other donors' samples. The DNA of the CDR3 is TGTGCCAGCAGTCCCCAGGGTCTTAACCAAGAGACCCAGTACTTC. Its protein product is CASSPQGLNQETQYF.